This TCR beta chain was observed in a study of T-cell memory formation after mild COVID-19 (dated by TCRdb to the early 2020s). Background on the whole study: TCR sequence clusters from the two donors were found to be largely donor specific. T-cell clones expanding and contracting after mild COVID-19 in a couple of donors were tracked by longitudinal TCRalpha and TCRbeta repertoire sequencing. The cohort was made up of two young adult volunteers, one female and one male, who were previously healthy.

For sequencing, an Illumina NovaSeq 6000 was employed. cDNA libraries for TCRalpha and TCRbeta were prepared by 5'RACE using constant-segment primers, with sample barcodes and unique molecular identifiers added. Trizol reagent was used to extract RNA from every sample. The libraries were amplified in two PCR steps, and the second step added a second sample barcode and Illumina TruSeq adapters. Sequencing of the libraries was done on an Illumina NovaSeq, producing 2 x 150 bp paired-end reads. Per the authors' processing: With migec v1.2.7, reads were demultiplexed and then collapsed into UMI-guided consensus sequences. Using mixcr v2.1.11, UMI consensuses were aligned to TRA and TRB V and J templates and then assembled into clonotypes. A clonotype was counted as expanded or contracted only when both edgeR and NoisET called the clonotype significant, with the noise models trained on biological replicates. edgeR calls used a false discovery rate-adjusted p below 0.01 and a log2 fold-change threshold of 1. PCA with hierarchical clustering of max-normalized trajectories of the 1000 most abundant clonotypes was used as exploratory dynamics analysis. Separately sequenced CD4+ and CD8+ repertoires were used to assign the CD4 or CD8 phenotype of responding clones. TCRdb itself trimmed the public reads at Q25 with fastp, ran MiXCR and retained productive beta chains. Each record represents a unique CDR3 protein, reported with the most common genes and DNA among its rows. For this entry, the V and J calls and clone size follow TCRdb and not the study's own pipeline. Across this sample there are hundreds of thousands of distinct CDR3 sequences, with more than 15% seen only once. The ten largest account for 22% of the sample.

Sequences KGHDR (CDR1) and SFDVKD (CDR2) are obtained from the germline V gene. A distance of 15 bases separates the germline ends of V and J, which lose 4 bases and 2 bases respectively. The CDR3, cysteine through phenylalanine, is 16 amino acids long. Only CDR3 DNA remains: 48 bases, in frame from the first base. PBMCs were isolated by Ficoll-Paque density gradient centrifugation. The table lists this clonotype with a few counts. Its specific antigen is unknown. No qualities accompany the bases; no much larger clone lies one base away. Overall study outcomes, separate from this receptor: Some responding clones were detected in pre-infection memory, which suggested that pre-existing cross-reactive memory T cells had joined the SARS-CoV-2 response. Clones that contracted from day 15 to 85 showed balanced CD4/CD8 phenotypes, whereas a second wave of clones that expanded from day 15 to 37 leaned towards CD4+. The study included only two mild cases, and larger cohorts that include severe cases with pre-infection samples were judged to be necessary. Contracting CD4+ clones turned up mainly in the CM and EM memory subsets, whereas EMRA was where CD8+ clones were enriched. SARS-CoV-2 specificity was not confirmed for the second-wave clones peaking on day 37.

The chain is encoded by TRBV24-1 joined to TRBJ2-3, with the D gene tentatively TRBD1 or TRBD2, based on 5 matching bases in each. Material: PBMCs or a T cell subset sorted from them (not recorded which). The sequence derives from a man aged 18-30 years who had mild COVID-19 (a few samples of this study predate the infection). The sample titles of this study are shuffled in the database, so cell type and time point are left out; the donor was told from shared clones. The CDR3 protein is CATSDTGRYSTDTQYF. The sequenced DNA is TGTGCCACCAGTGACACGGGACGGTACTCCACAGATACGCAGTATTTT.